This T cell receptor (beta chain) was found in a study of blood T cell repertoires in COVID-19. TCRdb's copy holds only in-frame clones and misses some; the assay was immunoSEQ multiplex PCR. Here the sample spans over 200,000 clones, more than 75% being singletons. The CDR3 totals 13 residues. The V gene's germline CDR1 is ENHRY and CDR2 SYGVKD. The V and J ends lost 10 bases and 3 bases, in that order; junction bases with no gene match: 4. The material sequenced was peripheral blood. The chain carries TRBV10-3 and TRBJ1-5; 9 positions agree with TRBD1. This receptor was identified in a man aged 40-49 years with active or convalescent COVID-19. The CDR3 reads CASTGGLNQPQHF. The CDR3 nucleotides are TGTGCCAGTACAGGGGGCCTCAATCAGCCCCAGCATTTT.